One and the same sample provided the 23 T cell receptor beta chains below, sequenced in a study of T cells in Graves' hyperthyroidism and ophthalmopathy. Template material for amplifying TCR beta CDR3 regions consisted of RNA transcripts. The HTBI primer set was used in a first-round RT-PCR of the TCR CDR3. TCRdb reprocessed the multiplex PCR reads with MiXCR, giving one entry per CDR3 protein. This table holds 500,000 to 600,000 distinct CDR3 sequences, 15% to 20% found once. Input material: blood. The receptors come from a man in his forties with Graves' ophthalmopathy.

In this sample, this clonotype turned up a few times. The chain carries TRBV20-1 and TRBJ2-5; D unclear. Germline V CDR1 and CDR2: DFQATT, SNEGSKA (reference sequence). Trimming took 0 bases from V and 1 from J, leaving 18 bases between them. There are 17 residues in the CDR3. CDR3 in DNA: TGCAGTGCTAGAGATCCGGACGGCATGTCCCTCCAAGAGACCCAGTACTTC. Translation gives CSARDPDGMSLQETQYF.

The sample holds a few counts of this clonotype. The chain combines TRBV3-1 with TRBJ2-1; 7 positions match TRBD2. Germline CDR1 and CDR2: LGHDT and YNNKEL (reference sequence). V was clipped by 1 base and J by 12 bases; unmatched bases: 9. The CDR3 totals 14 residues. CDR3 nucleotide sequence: TGTGCCAGCAGCCAAGGACCCTTGGGCGGGGGGCAGTTCTTC. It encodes CASSQGPLGGGQFF.

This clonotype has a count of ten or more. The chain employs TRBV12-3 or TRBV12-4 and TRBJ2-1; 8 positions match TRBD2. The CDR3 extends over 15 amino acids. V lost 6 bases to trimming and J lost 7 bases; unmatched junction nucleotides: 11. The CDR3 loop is CASSPRGGLRNEQFF. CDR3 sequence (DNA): TGTGCCAGCAGCCCCCGGGGGGGGTTAAGGAATGAGCAGTTCTTC.

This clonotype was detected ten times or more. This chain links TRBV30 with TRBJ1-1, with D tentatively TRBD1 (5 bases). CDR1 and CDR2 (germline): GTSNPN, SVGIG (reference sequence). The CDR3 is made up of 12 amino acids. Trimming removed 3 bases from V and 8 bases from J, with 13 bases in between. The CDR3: CAWRGDVEEAFF. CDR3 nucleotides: TGTGCCTGGAGAGGGGACGTGGAGGAAGCTTTCTTT.

The CDR3 nucleotides are TGTGCCAGCAGCGTAGGACCAGGGCAAGACGAGCAGTACTTC. Residues: CASSVGPGQDEQYF. The chain couples TRBV9 to TRBJ2-7; possibly TRBD1 for D (5 bases). The CDR3 loop spans 14 amino acids. Germline V gives CDR1 SGDLS, CDR2 YYNGEE. V was shortened by 0 bases and J by 5 bases, with 12 bases between the two germline ends.

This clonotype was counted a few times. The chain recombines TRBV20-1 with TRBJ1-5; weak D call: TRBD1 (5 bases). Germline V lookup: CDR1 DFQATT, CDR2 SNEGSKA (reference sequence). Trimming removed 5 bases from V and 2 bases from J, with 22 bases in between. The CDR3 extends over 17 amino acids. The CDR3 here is CSAEYSPGRRGNQPQHF. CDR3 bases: TGCAGTGCTGAGTATTCCCCAGGGCGGCGGGGCAATCAGCCCCAGCATTTT.

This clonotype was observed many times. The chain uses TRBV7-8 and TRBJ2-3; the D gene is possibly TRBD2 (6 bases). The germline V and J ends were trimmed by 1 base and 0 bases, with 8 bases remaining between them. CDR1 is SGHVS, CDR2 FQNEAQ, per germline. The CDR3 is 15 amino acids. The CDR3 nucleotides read TGTGCCAGCAGCTTAGACAGCGGGAGCACAGATACGCAGTATTTT. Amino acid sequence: CASSLDSGSTDTQYF.

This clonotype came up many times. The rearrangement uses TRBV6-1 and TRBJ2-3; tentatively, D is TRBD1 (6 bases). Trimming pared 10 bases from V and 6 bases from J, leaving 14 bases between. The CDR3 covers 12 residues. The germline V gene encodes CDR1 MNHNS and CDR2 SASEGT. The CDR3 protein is CATPRGMDTQYF. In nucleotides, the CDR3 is TGTGCCACCCCCAGGGGCATGGATACGCAGTATTTT.

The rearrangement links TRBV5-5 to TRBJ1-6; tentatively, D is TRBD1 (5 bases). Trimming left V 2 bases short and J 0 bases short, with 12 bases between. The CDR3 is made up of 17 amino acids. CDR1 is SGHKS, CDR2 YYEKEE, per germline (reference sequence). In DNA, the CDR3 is TGTGCCAGCAGCTTAAGACAGCCGAGCTCCTATAATTCACCCCTCCACTTT. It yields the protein CASSLRQPSSYNSPLHF.

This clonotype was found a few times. The CDR3 region is CASTPHDSYEQYF. CDR3 bases: TGCGCCAGCACCCCGCATGACTCCTACGAGCAGTACTTC. The V and J genes are TRBV5-1 and TRBJ2-7; D not resolved. The germline gives CDR1 SGHRS, CDR2 YFSETQ. The CDR3 runs 13 residues. The V gene lost 6 bases and the J gene lost 0 bases, with 10 bases spanning the gap.

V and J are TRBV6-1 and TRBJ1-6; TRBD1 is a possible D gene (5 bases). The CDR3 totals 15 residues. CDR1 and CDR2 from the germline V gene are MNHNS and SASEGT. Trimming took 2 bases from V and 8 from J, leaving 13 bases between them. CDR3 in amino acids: CASSELLGGDSPLHF. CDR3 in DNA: TGTGCCAGCAGTGAATTGCTGGGGGGGGATTCACCCCTCCACTTT.

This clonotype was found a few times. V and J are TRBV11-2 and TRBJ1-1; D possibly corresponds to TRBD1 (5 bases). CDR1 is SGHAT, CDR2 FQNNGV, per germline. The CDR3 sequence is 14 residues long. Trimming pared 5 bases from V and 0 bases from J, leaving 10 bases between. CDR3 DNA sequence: TGTGCCAGCAGCGGGGGACCGCTGAACACTGAAGCTTTCTTT. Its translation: CASSGGPLNTEAFF.

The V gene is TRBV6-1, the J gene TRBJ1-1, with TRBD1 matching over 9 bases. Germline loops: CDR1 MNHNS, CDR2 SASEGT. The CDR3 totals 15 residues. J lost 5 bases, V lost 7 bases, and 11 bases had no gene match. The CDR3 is CASTTNRGLYTEAFF. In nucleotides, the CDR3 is TGTGCCAGCACCACCAACAGGGGGCTGTATACTGAAGCTTTCTTT.

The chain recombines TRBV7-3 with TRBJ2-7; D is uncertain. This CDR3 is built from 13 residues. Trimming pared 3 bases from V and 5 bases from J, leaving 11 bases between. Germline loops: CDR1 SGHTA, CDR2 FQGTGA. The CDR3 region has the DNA TGTGCCAGCAGCTTGAGAGAGTCCCACGAGCAGTACTTC. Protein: CASSLRESHEQYF. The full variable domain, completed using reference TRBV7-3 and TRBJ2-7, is GAGVSQTPSNKVTEKGKYVELRCDPISGHTALYWYRQSLGQGPEFLIYFQGTGAADDSGLPNDRFFAVRPEGSVSTLKIQRTERGDSAVYLCASSLRESHEQYFGPGTRLTVT.

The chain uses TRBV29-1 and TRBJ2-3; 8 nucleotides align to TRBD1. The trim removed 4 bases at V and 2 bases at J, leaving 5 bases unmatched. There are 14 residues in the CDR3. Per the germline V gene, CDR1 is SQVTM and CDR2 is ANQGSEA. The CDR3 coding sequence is TGCAGCGTTGGCCGGACAGGGACCACAGATACGCAGTATTTT. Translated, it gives CSVGRTGTTDTQYF.

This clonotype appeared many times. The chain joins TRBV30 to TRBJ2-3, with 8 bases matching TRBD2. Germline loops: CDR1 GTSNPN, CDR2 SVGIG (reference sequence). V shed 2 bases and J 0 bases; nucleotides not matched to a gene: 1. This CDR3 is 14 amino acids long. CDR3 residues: CAWSRGGSTDTQYF. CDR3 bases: TGTGCCTGGAGTCGGGGGGGCAGCACAGATACGCAGTATTTT.

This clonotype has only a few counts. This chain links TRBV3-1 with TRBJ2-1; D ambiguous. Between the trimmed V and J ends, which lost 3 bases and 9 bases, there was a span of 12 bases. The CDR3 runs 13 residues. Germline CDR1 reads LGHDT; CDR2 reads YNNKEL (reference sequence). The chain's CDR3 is CASSQQPPGEQFF. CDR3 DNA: TGTGCCAGCAGCCAGCAGCCCCCGGGTGAGCAGTTCTTC.

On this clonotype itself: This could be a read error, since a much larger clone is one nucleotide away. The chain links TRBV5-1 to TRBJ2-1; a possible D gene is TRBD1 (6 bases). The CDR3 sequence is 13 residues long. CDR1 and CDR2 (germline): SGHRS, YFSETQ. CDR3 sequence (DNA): TGCGCCAGCTGCTTGACAGGTGGGCTTGAGCAGTTCTTC. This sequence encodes CASCLTGGLEQFF.

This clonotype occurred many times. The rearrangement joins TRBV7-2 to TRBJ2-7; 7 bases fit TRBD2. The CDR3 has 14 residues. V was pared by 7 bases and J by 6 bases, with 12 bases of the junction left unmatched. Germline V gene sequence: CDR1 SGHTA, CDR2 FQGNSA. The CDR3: CASTPGGLRTEQYF. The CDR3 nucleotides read TGTGCCAGCACCCCGGGAGGTTTGAGAACCGAGCAGTACTTC. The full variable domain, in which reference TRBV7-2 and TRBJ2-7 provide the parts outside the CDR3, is GAGVSQSPSNKVTEKGKDVELRCDPISGHTALYWYRQSLGQGLEFLIYFQGNSAPDKSGLPSDRFSAERTGGSVSTLTIQRTQQEDSAVYLCASTPGGLRTEQYFGPGTRLTVT.

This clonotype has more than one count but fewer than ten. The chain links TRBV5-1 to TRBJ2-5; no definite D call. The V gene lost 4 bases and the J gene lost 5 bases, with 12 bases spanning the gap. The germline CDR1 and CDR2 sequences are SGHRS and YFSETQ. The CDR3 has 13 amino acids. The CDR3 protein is CASSVDGRETQYF. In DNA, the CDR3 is TGCGCCAGCAGCGTGGACGGTCGGGAGACCCAGTACTTC. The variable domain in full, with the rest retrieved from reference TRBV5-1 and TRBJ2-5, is KAGVTQTPRYLIKTRGQQVTLSCSPISGHRSVSWYQQTPGQGLQFLFEYFSETQRNKGNFPGRFSGRQFSNSRSEMNVSTLELGDSALYLCASSVDGRETQYFGPGTRLLVL.

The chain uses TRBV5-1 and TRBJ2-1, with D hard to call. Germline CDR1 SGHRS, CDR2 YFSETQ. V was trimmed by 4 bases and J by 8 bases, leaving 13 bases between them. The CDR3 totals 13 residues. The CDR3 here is CASSEPGSDEQFF. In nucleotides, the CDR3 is TGCGCCAGCAGCGAACCAGGATCCGATGAGCAGTTCTTC.

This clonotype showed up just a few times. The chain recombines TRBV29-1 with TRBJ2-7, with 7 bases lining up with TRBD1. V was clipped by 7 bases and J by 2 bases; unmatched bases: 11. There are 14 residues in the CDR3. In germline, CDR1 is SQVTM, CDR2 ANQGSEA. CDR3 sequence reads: CSAVPPDRPYEQYF. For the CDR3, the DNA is TGCAGCGCCGTACCACCGGACAGGCCCTACGAGCAGTACTTC.

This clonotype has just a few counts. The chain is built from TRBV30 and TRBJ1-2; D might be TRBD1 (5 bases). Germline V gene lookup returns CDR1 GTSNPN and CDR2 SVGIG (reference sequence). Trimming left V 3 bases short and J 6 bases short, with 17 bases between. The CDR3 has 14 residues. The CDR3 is CAWSATRGLDGYTF. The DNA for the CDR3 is TGTGCCTGGAGCGCAACTCGGGGGTTGGATGGCTACACCTTC.